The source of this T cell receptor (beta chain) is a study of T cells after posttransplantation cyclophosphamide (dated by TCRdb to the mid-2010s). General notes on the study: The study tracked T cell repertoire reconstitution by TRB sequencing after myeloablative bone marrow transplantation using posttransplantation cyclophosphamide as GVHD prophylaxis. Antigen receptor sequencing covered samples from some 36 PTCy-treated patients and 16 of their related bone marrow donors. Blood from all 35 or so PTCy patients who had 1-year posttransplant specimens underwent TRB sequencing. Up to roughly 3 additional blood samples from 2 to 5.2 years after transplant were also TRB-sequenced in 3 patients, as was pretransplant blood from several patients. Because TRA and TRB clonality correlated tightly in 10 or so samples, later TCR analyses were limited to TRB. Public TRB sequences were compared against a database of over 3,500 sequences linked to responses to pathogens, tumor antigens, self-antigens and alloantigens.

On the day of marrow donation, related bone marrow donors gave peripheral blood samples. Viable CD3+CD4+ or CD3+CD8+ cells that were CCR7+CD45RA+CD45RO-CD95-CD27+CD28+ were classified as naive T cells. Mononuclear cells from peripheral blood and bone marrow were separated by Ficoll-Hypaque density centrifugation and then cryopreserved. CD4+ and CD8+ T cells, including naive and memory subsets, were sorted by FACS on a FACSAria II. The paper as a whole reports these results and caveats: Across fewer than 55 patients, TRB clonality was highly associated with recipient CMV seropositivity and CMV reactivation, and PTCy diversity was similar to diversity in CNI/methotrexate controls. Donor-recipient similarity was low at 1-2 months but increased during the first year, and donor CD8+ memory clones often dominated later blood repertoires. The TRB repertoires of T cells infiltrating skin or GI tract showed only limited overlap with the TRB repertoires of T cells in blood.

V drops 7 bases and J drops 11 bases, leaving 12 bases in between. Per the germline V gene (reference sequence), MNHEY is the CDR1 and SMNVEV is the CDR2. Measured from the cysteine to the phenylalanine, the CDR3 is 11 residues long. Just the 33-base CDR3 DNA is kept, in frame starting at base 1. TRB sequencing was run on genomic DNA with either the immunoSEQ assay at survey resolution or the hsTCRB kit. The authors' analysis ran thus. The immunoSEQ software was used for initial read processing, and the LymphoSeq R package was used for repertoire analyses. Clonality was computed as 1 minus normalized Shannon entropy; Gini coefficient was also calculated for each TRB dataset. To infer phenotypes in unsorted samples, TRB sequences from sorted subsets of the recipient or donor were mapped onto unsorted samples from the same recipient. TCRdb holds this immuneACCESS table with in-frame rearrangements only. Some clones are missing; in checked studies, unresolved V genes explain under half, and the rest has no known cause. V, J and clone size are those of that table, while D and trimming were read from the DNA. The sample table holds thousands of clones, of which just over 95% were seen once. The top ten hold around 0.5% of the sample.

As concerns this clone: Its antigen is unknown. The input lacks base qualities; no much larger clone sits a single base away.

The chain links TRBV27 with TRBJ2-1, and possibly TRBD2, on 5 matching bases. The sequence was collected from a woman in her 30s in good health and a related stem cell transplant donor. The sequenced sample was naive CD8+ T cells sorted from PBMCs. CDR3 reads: CASTSGYQQFF. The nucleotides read TGTGCCAGCACGTCGGGGTACCAGCAGTTCTTC.